Following are 18 T cell receptor beta chains from one sample sequenced in a study of blood T cell repertoires in COVID-19. Using immunoSEQ multiplex PCR, the repertoire was profiled, and TCRdb retains in-frame clones only, with some absent. The data hold 290,000 or so clones, with approximately 85% observed a single time. Sequenced input: peripheral blood. The source is a man aged 45 to 65 with active or convalescent COVID-19.

The CDR3 spells CASTPRGSSGSSYEQYF. The CDR3 DNA is TGCGCCAGCACTCCTCGGGGGTCTAGCGGTAGCTCCTACGAGCAGTACTTC. The chain links TRBV10-2 to TRBJ2-7; 7 bases match TRBD2. The CDR3 has 17 residues. V shed 7 bases and J 0 bases; nucleotides not matched to a gene: 15. Germline values: CDR1 WSHSY, CDR2 SAAADI.

This clone was seen only a few times. This chain uses TRBV7-9 with TRBJ2-5; 8 positions match TRBD2. The CDR3 runs 13 residues. The V gene's germline CDR1 is SEHNR and CDR2 FQNEAQ (reference sequence). The V and J ends lost 6 bases and 5 bases, in that order; junction bases with no gene match: 5. CDR3 protein: CASRRGGPETQYF. DNA for the CDR3: TGTGCCAGCAGGCGCGGGGGGCCGGAGACCCAGTACTTC. The entire variable domain, with the rest obtained from reference TRBV7-9 and TRBJ2-5, is as follows: DTGVSQNPRHKITKRGQNVTFRCDPISEHNRLYWYRQTLGQGPEFLTYFQNEAQLEKSRLLSDRFSAERPKGSFSTLEIQRTEQGDSAMYLCASRRGGPETQYFGPGTRLLVL.

The CDR3 DNA follows: TGTGCCAGCAGCGTAGGAGGGGGTCCCTCCTACAATGAGCAGTTCTTC. This codes for CASSVGGGPSYNEQFF. This sequence joins TRBV9 and TRBJ2-1; a possible D gene is TRBD1 (6 bases). Per the germline V gene, CDR1 is SGDLS and CDR2 is YYNGEE. The length of the CDR3 is 16 residues. Trimming stripped 0 bases from V and 0 bases from J, with 10 bases between.

V gene TRBV2 combines with J gene TRBJ1-3; TRBD1 aligns across 7 bases. Looked up from germline, CDR1 is SNHLY and CDR2 is FYNNEI. J lost 0 bases, V lost 2 bases, and 4 bases had no gene match. The CDR3 runs to 16 residues. The chain's CDR3 is CASSERQGGSGNTIYF. CDR3 DNA: TGTGCCAGCAGTGAAAGGCAGGGGGGCTCTGGAAACACCATATATTTT.

J is TRBJ1-1 and V is TRBV7-9; the D is unclear. Germline lookup yields CDR1 SEHNR and CDR2 FQNEAQ (reference sequence). Trimming removed 2 bases from V and 11 bases from J, with 24 bases in between. The CDR3 is 16 residues long. DNA of the CDR3: TGTGCCAGCAGCTTATTACTCGGGGAATTGACCATGAACGCTTTCTTT. Its translation is CASSLLLGELTMNAFF.

J is TRBJ2-7 and V is TRBV30, with TRBD2 as a possible D gene (6 bases). The CDR3 sequence is 16 residues long. V was pared by 2 bases and J by 2 bases, with 19 bases between. Germline CDR1 and CDR2: GTSNPN and SVGIG (reference sequence). CDR3 nucleotide sequence: TGTGCCTGGAGTCCTCTAGGGACTGTTACAACCTACGAGCAGTACTTC. Its translation: CAWSPLGTVTTYEQYF. The variable domain in full, with the rest retrieved from reference TRBV30 and TRBJ2-7, is SQTIHQWPATLVQPVGSPLSLECTVEGTSNPNLYWYRQAAGRGLQLLFYSVGIGQISSEVPQNLSASRPQDRQFILSSKKLLLSDSGFYLCAWSPLGTVTTYEQYFGPGTRLTVT.

The V gene is TRBV5-1, the J gene TRBJ2-1, with 15 bases aligning to TRBD2. Germline V gene lookup returns CDR1 SGHRS and CDR2 YFSETQ. The CDR3 runs to 17 residues. The V segment lost 4 bases and the J segment 9 bases; nucleotides outside the gene matches: 11. The CDR3 nucleotides are TGCGCCAGCAGCCCCGGGACTAGCGGGAGGAGTACGGTTGAGCAGTTCTTC. Protein: CASSPGTSGRSTVEQFF.

The chain recombines TRBV6-5 with TRBJ2-3, with 9 bases matching TRBD1. Germline V gene sequence: CDR1 MNHEY, CDR2 SVGAGI. After removal of 4 bases from V and 3 bases from J, the junction contained 8 bases not matched to a gene. This CDR3 is 16 amino acids long. The DNA of the CDR3 is TGTGCCAGCAGTTTTCGACAGGGGGGACGAACAGATACGCAGTATTTT. It encodes CASSFRQGGRTDTQYF.

The chain couples TRBV5-1 to TRBJ2-7; perhaps TRBD2 as D (7 bases). CDR3 size: 20 residues. Germline CDR1 SGHRS, CDR2 YFSETQ. Trimming took off 0 bases at V and 0 bases at J, with 25 bases between the two ends. For the CDR3, the DNA is TGCGCCAGCAGCTTGGCGTGGGGGGGGCTAGCGGAGCGCCTCTCCTACGAGCAGTACTTC. Amino acids: CASSLAWGGLAERLSYEQYF.

The chain links TRBV5-6 to TRBJ2-6; TRBD2 matches 7 bases. Germline CDR1 and CDR2: SGHDT and YYEEEE. The CDR3 runs 16 residues. V lost 2 bases to trimming and J lost 0 bases; unmatched junction nucleotides: 2. The CDR3 nucleotides read TGTGCCAGCAGCTTCGGGGGGTTCTCTGGGGCCAACGTCCTGACTTTC. Amino acid sequence: CASSFGGFSGANVLTF.

J is TRBJ2-7 and V is TRBV30, with D possibly TRBD1 on 5 matching bases. The CDR3 length is 13 residues. Germline CDR1 reads GTSNPN; CDR2 reads SVGIG (reference sequence). The ends were cut back, 7 bases at V and 0 bases at J, with 13 bases in the middle. Here the CDR3 DNA reads TGTGCCTACAACGACAGAAGCTCCTACGAGCAGTACTTC. As protein: CAYNDRSSYEQYF.

This rearrangement joins TRBV11-2 to TRBJ1-6, with D unclear. The CDR3 is made up of 13 amino acids. Germline assignment: CDR1 SGHAT and CDR2 FQNNGV. The V and J ends lost 5 bases and 13 bases respectively, with 15 bases between them. CDR3 in amino acids: CASSPGNLLPLHF. The CDR3 DNA is TGTGCCAGCAGCCCAGGCAACCTCTTGCCCCTCCACTTT.

This chain connects TRBV9 to TRBJ1-2, with 9 bases aligning to TRBD1. Germline V lookup: CDR1 SGDLS, CDR2 YYNGEE. The CDR3 runs 16 residues. Germline trimming cut 2 bases from V and 5 bases from J; bases unmatched to any gene: 10. This CDR3 reads CASSVDPGQGPYGYTF. As DNA, the CDR3 is TGTGCCAGCAGCGTCGACCCCGGACAGGGGCCTTATGGCTACACCTTC.

The V call is TRBV28, the J call TRBJ1-2, with D maybe TRBD1 (5 bases). V was shortened by 8 bases and J by 4 bases, with 11 bases between the two germline ends. CDR1 is MDHEN, CDR2 SYDVKM, per germline. This CDR3 is built from 12 residues. CDR3 sequence reads: CASSLGGYGYTF. In DNA form, the CDR3 reads TGTGCCAGCTCCTTGGGGGGCTATGGCTACACCTTC.

V usage is TRBV12-3 or TRBV12-4 and J usage is TRBJ1-2; D gene unclear. V was clipped by 6 bases and J by 4 bases, with 9 bases between them. This CDR3 is 12 amino acids long. In DNA form, the CDR3 reads TGTGCCAGCAGGGGTCGAGGCTATGGCTACACCTTC. Its translation: CASRGRGYGYTF.

J is TRBJ2-7 and V is TRBV7-2; D gene unclear. From germline, CDR1 is SGHTA and CDR2 FQGNSA. The CDR3 has 13 residues. The V end lost 5 bases, the J end lost 3 bases, and 11 bases lay between the germline ends. CDR3 in DNA: TGTGCCAGCAGCCTAGATTCCCTCTACGAGCAGTACTTC. Translated: CASSLDSLYEQYF.

This clone was counted between two and nine times. At one end, the junction sequence differs from germline, possibly due to a read error. CDR3 DNA: TGTGCCAGCAGTGATGCCTGGGACAGGGAGGGTTTT. It encodes CASSDAWDREGF. V usage is TRBV6-1 and J usage is TRBJ1-5; the match to TRBD1 covers 9 bases. Germline CDR1 and CDR2: MNHNS and SASEGT. The CDR3 is 12 residues long.

V is TRBV3-1 (or the pseudogene TRBV3-2) and J is TRBJ2-1; 14 positions agree with TRBD2. CDR1 is LGHDT and CDR2 is YNNKEL in the germline V gene (reference sequence). Unmatched junction bases numbered 17, after V lost 1 base and J lost 0 bases. The CDR3 runs to 23 residues. CDR3 in DNA: TGTGCCAGCAGCCAAGGGTACAGGGCTTCAGGACTAGCGGGAGGCAGCTCCTACAATGAGCAGTTCTTC. As protein: CASSQGYRASGLAGGSSYNEQFF.